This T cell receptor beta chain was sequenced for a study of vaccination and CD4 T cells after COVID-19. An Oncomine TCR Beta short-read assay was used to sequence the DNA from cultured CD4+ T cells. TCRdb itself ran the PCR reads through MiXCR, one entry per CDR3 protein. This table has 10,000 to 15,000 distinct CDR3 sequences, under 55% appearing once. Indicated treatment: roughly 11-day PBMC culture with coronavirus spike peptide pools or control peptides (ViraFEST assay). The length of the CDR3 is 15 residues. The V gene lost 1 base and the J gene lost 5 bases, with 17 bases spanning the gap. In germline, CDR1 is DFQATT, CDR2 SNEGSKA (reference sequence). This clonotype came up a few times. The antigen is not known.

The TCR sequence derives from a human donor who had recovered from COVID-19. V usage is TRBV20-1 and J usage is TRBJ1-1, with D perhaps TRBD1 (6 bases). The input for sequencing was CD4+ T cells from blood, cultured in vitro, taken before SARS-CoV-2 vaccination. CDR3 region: CSARVSTGFRTEAFF. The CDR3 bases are TGCAGTGCTAGAGTCTCGACAGGTTTTAGAACTGAAGCTTTCTTT.